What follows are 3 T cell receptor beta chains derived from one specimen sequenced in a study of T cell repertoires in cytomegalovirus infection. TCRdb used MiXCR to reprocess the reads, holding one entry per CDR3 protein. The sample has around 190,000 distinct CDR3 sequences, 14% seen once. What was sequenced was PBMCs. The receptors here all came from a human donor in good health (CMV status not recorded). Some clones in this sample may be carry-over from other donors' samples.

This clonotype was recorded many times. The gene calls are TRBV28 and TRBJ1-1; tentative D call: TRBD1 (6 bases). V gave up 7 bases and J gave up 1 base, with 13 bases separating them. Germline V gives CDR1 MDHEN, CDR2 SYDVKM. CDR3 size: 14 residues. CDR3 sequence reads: CASTRWTANTEAFF. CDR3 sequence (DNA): TGTGCCAGCACCCGATGGACAGCGAACACTGAAGCTTTCTTT.

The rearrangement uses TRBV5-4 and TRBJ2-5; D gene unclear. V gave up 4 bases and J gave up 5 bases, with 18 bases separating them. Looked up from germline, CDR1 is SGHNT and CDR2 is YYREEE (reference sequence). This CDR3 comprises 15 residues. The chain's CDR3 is CASSTRPPVGETQYF. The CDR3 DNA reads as TGTGCCAGCAGCACCCGACCCCCGGTCGGGGAGACCCAGTACTTC.

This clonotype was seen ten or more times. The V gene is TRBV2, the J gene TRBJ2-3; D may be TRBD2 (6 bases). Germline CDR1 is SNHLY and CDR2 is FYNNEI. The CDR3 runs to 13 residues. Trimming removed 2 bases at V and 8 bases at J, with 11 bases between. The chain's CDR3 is CASSESGEGTQYF. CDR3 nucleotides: TGTGCCAGCAGTGAATCGGGGGAAGGTACGCAGTATTTT.